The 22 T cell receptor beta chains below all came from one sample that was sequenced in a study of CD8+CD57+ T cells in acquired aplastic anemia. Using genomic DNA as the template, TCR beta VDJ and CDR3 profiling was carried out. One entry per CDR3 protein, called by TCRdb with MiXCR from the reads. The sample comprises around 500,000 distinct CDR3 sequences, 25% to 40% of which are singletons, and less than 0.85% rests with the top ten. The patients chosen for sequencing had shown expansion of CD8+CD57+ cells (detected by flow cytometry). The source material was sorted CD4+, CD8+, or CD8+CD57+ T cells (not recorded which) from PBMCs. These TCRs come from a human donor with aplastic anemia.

The CDR3 protein is CSARRGGMNTEAFF. Here the CDR3 DNA reads TGCAGTGCTAGACGGGGGGGTATGAACACTGAAGCTTTCTTT. The chain couples TRBV20-1 to TRBJ1-1; D possibly corresponds to TRBD1 (5 bases). Germline V gene sequence: CDR1 DFQATT, CDR2 SNEGSKA (reference sequence). Trimming cost V 2 bases and J 0 bases, with 10 bases left between them. The CDR3 length is 14 residues.

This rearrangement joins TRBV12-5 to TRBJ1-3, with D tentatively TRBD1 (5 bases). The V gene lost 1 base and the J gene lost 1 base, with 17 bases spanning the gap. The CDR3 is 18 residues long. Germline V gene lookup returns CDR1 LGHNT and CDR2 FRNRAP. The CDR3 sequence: CASGLGTQQEPSGNTIYF. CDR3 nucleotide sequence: TGTGCTAGTGGTTTGGGAACTCAACAGGAGCCATCTGGAAACACCATATATTTT. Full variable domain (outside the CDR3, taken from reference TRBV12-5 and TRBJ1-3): DARVTQTPRHKVTEMGQEVTMRCQPILGHNTVFWYRQTMMQGLELLAYFRNRAPLDDSGMPKDRFSAEMPDATLATLKIQPSEPRDSAVYFCASGLGTQQEPSGNTIYFGEGSWLTVV.

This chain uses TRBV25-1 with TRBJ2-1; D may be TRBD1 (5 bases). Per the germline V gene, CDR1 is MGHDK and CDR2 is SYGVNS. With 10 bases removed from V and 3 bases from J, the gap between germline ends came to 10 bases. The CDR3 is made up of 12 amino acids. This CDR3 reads CATWGIYNEQFF. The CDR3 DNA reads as TGTGCCACCTGGGGCATCTACAATGAGCAGTTCTTC.

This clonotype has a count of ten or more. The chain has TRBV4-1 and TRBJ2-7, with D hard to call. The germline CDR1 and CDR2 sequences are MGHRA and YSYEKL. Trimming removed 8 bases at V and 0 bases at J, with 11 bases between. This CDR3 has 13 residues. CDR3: CASSNFYSYEQYF. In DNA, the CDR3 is TGCGCCAGCTCCAACTTTTACTCCTACGAGCAGTACTTC.

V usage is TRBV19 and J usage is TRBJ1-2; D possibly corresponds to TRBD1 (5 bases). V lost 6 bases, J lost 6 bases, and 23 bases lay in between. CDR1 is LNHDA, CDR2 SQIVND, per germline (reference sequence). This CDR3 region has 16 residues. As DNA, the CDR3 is TGTGCCAGTAGCCCGAGGGGCGGACAAATGAACCATGGCTACACCTTC. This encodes CASSPRGGQMNHGYTF.

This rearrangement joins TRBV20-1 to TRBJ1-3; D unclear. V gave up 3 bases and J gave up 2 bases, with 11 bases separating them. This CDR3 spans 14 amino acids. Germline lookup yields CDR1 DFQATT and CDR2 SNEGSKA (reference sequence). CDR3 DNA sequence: TGCAGTGCTAGGGACGGCTCCACTGGAAACACCATATATTTT. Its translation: CSARDGSTGNTIYF.

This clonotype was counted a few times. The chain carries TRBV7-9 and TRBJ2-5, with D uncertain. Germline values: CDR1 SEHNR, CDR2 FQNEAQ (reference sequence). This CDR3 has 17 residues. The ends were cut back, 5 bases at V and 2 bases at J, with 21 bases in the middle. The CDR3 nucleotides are TGTGCCAGCAGCCCGCCCTTTCCGACCCTACTGCAAGAGACCCAGTACTTC. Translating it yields CASSPPFPTLLQETQYF.

CDR3 bases: TGCAGTGCCAGGGGTAGAGGCGGGAGGGATGGGGTTTACGAGCAGTACTTC. Protein product: CSARGRGGRDGVYEQYF. The gene calls are TRBV20-1 and TRBJ2-7, with 9 bases matching TRBD2. Germline lookup yields CDR1 DFQATT and CDR2 SNEGSKA (reference sequence). V gave up 6 bases and J gave up 4 bases; unmatched junction bases: 19. The CDR3 consists of 17 residues.

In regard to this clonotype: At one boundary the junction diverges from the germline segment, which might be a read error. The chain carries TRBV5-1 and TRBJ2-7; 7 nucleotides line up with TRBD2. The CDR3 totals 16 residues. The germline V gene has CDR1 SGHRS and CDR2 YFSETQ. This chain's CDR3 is CASGLRSSGKPGEQYF. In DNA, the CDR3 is TGCGCCAGCGGCTTGCGGTCTAGCGGCAAACCGGGGGAGCAGTACTTC.

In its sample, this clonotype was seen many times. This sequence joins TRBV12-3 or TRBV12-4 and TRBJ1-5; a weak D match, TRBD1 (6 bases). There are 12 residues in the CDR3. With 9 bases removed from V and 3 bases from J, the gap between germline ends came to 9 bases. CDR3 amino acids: CASTGYNQPQHF. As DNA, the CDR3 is TGTGCCAGTACAGGGTACAATCAGCCCCAGCATTTT.

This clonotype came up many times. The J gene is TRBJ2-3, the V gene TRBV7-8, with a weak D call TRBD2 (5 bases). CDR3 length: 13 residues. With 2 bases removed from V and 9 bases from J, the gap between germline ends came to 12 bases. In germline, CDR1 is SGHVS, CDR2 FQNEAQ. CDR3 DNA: TGTGCCAGCAGCTTAACTTCGAGAGGGACGCAGTATTTT. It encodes CASSLTSRGTQYF.

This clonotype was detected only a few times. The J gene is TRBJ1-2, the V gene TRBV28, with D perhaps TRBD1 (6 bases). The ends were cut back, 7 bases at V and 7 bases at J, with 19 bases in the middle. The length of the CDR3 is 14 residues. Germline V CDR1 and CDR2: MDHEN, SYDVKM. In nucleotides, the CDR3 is TGTGCCAGCAAAGGGGATCCGGGACAACCTGGCTACACCTTC. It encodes CASKGDPGQPGYTF.

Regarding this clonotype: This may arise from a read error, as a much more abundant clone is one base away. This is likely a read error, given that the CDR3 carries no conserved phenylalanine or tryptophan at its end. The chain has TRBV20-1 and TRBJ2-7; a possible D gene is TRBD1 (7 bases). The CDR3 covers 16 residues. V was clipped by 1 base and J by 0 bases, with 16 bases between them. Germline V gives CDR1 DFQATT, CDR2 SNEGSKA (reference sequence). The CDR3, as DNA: TGCAGTGCTAGAGGTCGTTCGGGGGACAGCTCCTACGAGCAGTACCTC. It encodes CSARGRSGDSSYEQYL.

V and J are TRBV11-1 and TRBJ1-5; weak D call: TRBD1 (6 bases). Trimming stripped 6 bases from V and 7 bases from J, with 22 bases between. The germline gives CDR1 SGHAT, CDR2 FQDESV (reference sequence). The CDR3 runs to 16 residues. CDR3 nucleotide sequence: TGTGCCAGCAGTCGGTTACAGGGAGTAGAAGCCCAGCCCCAGCATTTT. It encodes CASSRLQGVEAQPQHF.

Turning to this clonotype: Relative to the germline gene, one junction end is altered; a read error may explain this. The chain's CDR3 is CASSKPLSYERYF. The CDR3 DNA follows: TGTGCCAGCAGCAAACCCCTCTCCTACGAGCGGTACTTC. This chain uses TRBV13 with TRBJ2-7; no reliable D call. The CDR3 spans 13 residues. Germline lookup yields CDR1 PRHDT and CDR2 FYEKMQ (reference sequence).

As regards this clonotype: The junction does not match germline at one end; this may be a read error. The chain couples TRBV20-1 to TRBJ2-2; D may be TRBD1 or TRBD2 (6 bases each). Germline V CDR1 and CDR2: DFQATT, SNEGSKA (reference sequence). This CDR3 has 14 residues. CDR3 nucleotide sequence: TGCAGTGCCGCGGTCGGGGGCGCCACCGGGGAGCTGTCTTTT. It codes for CSAAVGGATGELSF.

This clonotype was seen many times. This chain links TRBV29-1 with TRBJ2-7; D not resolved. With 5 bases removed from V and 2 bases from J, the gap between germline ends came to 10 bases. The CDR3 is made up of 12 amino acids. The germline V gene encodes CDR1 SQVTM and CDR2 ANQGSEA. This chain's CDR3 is CSVMVSTYEQYF. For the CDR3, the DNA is TGCAGCGTTATGGTCTCCACCTACGAGCAGTACTTC.

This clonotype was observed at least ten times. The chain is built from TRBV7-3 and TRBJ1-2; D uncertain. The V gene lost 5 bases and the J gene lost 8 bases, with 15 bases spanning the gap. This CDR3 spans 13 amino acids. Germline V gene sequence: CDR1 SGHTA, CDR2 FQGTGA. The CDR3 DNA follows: TGTGCCAGCAGCCCCGGAAGGGAGATCGGCTACACCTTC. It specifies CASSPGREIGYTF.

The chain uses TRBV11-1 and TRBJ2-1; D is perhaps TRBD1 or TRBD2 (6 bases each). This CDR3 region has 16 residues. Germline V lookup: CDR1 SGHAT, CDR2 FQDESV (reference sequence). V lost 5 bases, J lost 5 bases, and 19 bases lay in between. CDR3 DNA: TGTGCCAGCAGCCGAGGCTGGGGGGCGGAACACAATGAGCAGTTCTTC. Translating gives CASSRGWGAEHNEQFF.

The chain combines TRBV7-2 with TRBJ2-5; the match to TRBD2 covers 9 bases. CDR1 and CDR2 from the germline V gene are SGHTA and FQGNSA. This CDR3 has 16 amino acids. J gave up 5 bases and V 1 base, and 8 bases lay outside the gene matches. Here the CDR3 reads CASSLGLRGGHETQYF. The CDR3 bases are TGTGCCAGCAGCTTAGGTTTGCGGGGGGGCCATGAGACCCAGTACTTC.

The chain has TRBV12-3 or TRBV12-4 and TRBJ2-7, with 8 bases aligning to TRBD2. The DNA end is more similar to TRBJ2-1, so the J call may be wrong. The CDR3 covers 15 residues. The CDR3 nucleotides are TGTGCCAGCAGCCCCCGGGGGGGCTCCTACAATGAGCAGTTCTTC. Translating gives CASSPRGGSYNEQFF.

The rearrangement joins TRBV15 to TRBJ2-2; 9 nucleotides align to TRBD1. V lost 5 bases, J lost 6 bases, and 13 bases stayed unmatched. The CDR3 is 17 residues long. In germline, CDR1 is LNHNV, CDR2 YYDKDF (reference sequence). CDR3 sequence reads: CATSGFTGGGFPGELFF. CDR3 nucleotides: TGTGCCACCAGCGGTTTTACAGGGGGCGGTTTCCCCGGGGAGCTGTTTTTT.